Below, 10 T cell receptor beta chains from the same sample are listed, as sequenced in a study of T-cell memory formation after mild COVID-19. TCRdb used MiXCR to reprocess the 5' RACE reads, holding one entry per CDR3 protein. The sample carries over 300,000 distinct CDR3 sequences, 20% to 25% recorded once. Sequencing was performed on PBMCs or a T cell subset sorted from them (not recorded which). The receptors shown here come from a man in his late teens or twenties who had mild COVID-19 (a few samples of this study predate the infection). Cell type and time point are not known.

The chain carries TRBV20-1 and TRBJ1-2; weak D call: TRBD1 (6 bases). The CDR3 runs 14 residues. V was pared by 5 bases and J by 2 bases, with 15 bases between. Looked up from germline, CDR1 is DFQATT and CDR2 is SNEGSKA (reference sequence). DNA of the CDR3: TGCAGTGCTGTCGGACAGACCGACAACTATGGCTACACCTTC. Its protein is CSAVGQTDNYGYTF.

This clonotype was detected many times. CDR3 region: CASSSGTQEQYF. DNA of the CDR3: TGTGCCAGCAGCTCCGGGACACAGGAGCAGTACTTC. The rearrangement links TRBV7-9 to TRBJ2-7; TRBD1 is a possible D gene (6 bases). Germline CDR1 SEHNR, CDR2 FQNEAQ (reference sequence). CDR3 size: 12 residues. Trimming left V 4 bases short and J 7 bases short, with 11 bases between.

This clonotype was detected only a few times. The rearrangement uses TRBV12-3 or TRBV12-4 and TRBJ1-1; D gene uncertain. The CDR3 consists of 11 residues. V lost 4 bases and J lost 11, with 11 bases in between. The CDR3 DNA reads TGTGCCAGCAGTTCTGCCGTTGAGGCTTTCTTT. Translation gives CASSSAVEAFF.

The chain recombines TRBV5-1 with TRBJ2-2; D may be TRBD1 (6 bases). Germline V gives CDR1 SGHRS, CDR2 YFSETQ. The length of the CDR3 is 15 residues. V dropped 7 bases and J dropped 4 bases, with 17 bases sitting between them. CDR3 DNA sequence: TGCGCCAGCTGCTGTCCAACAGGGAGCACCGGGGAGCTGTTTTTT. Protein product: CASCCPTGSTGELFF.

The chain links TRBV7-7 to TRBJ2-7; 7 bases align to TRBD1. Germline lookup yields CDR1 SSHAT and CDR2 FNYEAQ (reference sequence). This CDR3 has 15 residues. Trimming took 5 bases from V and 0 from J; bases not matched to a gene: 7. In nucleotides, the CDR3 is TGTGCCAGCAGCCCGACAGGGAGCCTCTCCTACGAGCAGTACTTC. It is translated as CASSPTGSLSYEQYF.

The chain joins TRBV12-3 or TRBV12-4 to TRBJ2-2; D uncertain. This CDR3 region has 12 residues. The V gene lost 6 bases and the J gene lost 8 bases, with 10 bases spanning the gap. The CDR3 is CASSEGPGELFF. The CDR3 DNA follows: TGTGCCAGCAGCGAAGGGCCGGGGGAGCTGTTTTTT.

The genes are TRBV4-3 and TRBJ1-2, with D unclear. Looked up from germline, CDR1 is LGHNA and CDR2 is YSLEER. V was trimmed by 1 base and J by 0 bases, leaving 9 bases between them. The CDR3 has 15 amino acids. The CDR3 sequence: CASSQGSGANYGYTF. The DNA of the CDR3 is TGCGCCAGCAGCCAAGGGTCAGGAGCTAACTATGGCTACACCTTC.

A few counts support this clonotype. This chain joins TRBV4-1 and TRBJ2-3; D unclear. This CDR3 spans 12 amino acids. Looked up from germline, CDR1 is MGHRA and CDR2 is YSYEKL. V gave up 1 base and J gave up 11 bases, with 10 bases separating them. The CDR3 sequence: CASSQGIGLQYF. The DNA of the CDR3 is TGCGCCAGCAGCCAAGGGATAGGCTTGCAGTATTTT.

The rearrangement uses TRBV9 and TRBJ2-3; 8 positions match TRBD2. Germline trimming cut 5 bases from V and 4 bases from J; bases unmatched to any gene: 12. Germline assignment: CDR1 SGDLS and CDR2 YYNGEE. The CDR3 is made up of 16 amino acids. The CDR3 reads CASSTTIAGSPDTQYF. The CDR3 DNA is TGTGCCAGCAGTACTACAATAGCGGGGAGCCCAGATACGCAGTATTTT.

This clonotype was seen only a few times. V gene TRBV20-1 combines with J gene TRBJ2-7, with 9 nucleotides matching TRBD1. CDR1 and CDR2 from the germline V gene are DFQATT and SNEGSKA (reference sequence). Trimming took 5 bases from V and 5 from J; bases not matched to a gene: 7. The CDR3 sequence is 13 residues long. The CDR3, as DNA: TGCAGTGCTGTTAGGGACAGGGACCACGAGCAGTACTTC. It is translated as CSAVRDRDHEQYF.